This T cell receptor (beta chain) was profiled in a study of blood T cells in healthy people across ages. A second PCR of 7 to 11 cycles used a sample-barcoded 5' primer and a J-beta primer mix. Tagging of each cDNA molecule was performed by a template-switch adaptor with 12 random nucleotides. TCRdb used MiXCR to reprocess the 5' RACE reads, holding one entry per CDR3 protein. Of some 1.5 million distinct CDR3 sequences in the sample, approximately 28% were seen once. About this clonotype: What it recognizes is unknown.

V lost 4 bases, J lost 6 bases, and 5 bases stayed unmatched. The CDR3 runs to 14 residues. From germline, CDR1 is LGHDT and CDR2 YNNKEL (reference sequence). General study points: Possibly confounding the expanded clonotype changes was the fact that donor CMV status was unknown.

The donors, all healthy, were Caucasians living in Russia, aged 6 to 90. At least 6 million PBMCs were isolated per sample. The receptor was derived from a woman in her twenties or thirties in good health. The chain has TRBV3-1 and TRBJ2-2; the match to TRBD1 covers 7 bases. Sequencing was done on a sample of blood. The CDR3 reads CASSRKGGSGELFF. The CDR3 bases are TGTGCCAGCAGCCGCAAAGGGGGCTCCGGGGAGCTGTTTTTT.